These 17 T cell receptor beta chains were all obtained from the same sample, sequenced in a study of blood T cell repertoires in COVID-19. Profiled with immunoSEQ multiplex PCR; TCRdb holds only in-frame clones, not every one. The sample lists 85,000 to 110,000 clones, over 75% occurring once. The sequencing input was peripheral blood. The receptors originated from a human donor in a cohort sampled during active COVID-19.

The chain employs TRBV5-4 and TRBJ1-2; 8 bases line up with TRBD1. V shed 4 bases and J 8 bases; nucleotides not matched to a gene: 10. The CDR3 length is 14 residues. Germline values: CDR1 SGHNT, CDR2 YYREEE (reference sequence). CDR3 sequence reads: CASSKQQGAGGYTF. The CDR3 DNA sequence: TGTGCCAGCAGCAAACAGCAGGGGGCTGGCGGCTACACCTTC.

The rearrangement joins TRBV27 to TRBJ2-1; 16 bases fit TRBD2. Germline values: CDR1 MNHEY, CDR2 SMNVEV (reference sequence). Germline trimming cut 4 bases from V and 8 bases from J; bases unmatched to any gene: 11. The CDR3 runs to 18 residues. The CDR3: CASSSTGTSGRALDEQFF. Here the CDR3 DNA reads TGTGCCAGCAGTTCCACCGGGACTAGCGGGAGGGCCCTCGATGAGCAGTTCTTC.

This rearrangement joins TRBV27 to TRBJ2-3, with 10 positions matching TRBD2. V lost 3 bases, J lost 1 base, and 7 bases stayed unmatched. The CDR3 extends over 17 amino acids. In germline, CDR1 is MNHEY, CDR2 SMNVEV (reference sequence). In DNA, the CDR3 is TGTGCCAGCAGTTTTTTGCTAGGGACTAGCGGCACAGATACGCAGTATTTT. Its protein product is CASSFLLGTSGTDTQYF.

The chain carries TRBV11-3 and TRBJ2-5, with TRBD1 matching over 8 bases. The trim removed 5 bases at V and 0 bases at J, leaving 5 bases unmatched. Germline loops: CDR1 SGHNT, CDR2 YENEEA. This CDR3 has 15 residues. CDR3 sequence: CASSQGAGNQETQYF. In nucleotides, the CDR3 is TGTGCCAGCAGCCAGGGGGCGGGCAACCAAGAGACCCAGTACTTC.

DNA for the CDR3: TGCGCCAGCGGCCCCCCCCTAGCGGGGGGCAGGGACACCGGGGAGCTGTTTTTT. Protein product: CASGPPLAGGRDTGELFF. V is TRBV5-1 and J is TRBJ2-2; 11 bases align to TRBD2. After removal of 7 bases from V and 3 bases from J, the junction contained 14 bases not matched to a gene. CDR1 SGHRS and CDR2 YFSETQ come from the germline V gene. The CDR3 has 18 residues.

The gene calls are TRBV6-1 and TRBJ1-2; a possible D gene is TRBD1 (5 bases). CDR3 size: 15 residues. V was cut by 1 base and J by 4 bases, with 13 bases left in between. Germline V gene data show CDR1 as MNHNS and CDR2 as SASEGT. The CDR3 DNA sequence: TGTGCCAGCAGTGAAGAGGGGAACGGTATCTATGGCTACACCTTC. It encodes CASSEEGNGIYGYTF.

This chain uses TRBV10-3 with TRBJ2-7; weak D call: TRBD1 (6 bases). Trimming pared 6 bases from V and 1 base from J, leaving 22 bases between. The CDR3 has 17 residues. Germline CDR1 reads ENHRY; CDR2 reads SYGVKD. CDR3 in DNA: TGTGCCATCAGGGGTCTACCACAGGGCCCGACATCCTACGAGCAGTACTTC. This sequence encodes CAIRGLPQGPTSYEQYF.

The V call is TRBV18, the J call TRBJ2-7, with 8 bases matching TRBD2. The germline gives CDR1 KGHSH, CDR2 LQKENI. V lost 3 bases to trimming and J lost 1 base; unmatched junction nucleotides: 5. The CDR3 has 15 residues. CDR3 amino acids: CASSPTLAGSYEQYF. CDR3 nucleotide sequence: TGTGCCAGCTCACCCACGCTAGCGGGTTCCTACGAGCAGTACTTC.

The V gene is TRBV19, the J gene TRBJ2-7; TRBD1 matches 8 bases. The germline V gene encodes CDR1 LNHDA and CDR2 SQIVND (reference sequence). This CDR3 is built from 14 residues. With V trimmed by 4 bases and J by 7 bases, 9 bases remained unmatched. The CDR3 region is CASSNTGGPGEQYF. Written as DNA, the CDR3 is TGTGCCAGTAGTAACACAGGGGGGCCCGGGGAGCAGTACTTC. The full variable domain, completed using reference TRBV19 and TRBJ2-7, is DGGITQSPKYLFRKEGQNVTLSCEQNLNHDAMYWYRQDPGQGLRLIYYSQIVNDFQKGDIAEGYSVSREKKESFPLTVTSAQKNPTAFYLCASSNTGGPGEQYFGPGTRLTVT.

V and J are TRBV3-1 (or the pseudogene TRBV3-2) and TRBJ1-2, with D unresolved. Trimming pared 5 bases from V and 2 bases from J, leaving 9 bases between. Germline V gene sequence: CDR1 LGHDT, CDR2 YNNKEL (reference sequence). The CDR3 extends over 13 amino acids. CDR3 in DNA: TGTGCCAGCAGCTCACTCGCAAACTATGGCTACACCTTC. Protein product: CASSSLANYGYTF.

The chain combines TRBV7-3 with TRBJ2-1; TRBD2 matches 8 bases. Germline CDR1 is SGHTA and CDR2 is FQGTGA. This CDR3 has 16 amino acids. V was pared by 5 bases and J by 4 bases, with 10 bases of the junction left unmatched. The CDR3 region has the DNA TGTGCCAGCAGCGCTGCCCCACTAGCGGCGTACAATGAGCAGTTCTTC. Translation: CASSAAPLAAYNEQFF.

The gene calls are TRBV6-5 and TRBJ1-5; D may be TRBD1 (6 bases). This CDR3 comprises 15 residues. Per germline, CDR1 MNHEY and CDR2 SVGAGI. V lost 5 bases, J lost 1 base, and 12 bases lay in between. The DNA for the CDR3 is TGTGCCAGCAGTCCAGGGGCCCTGAGCAATCAGCCCCAGCATTTT. This gives the protein CASSPGALSNQPQHF.

This clone is a singleton in its sample. This chain uses TRBV2 with TRBJ2-5; D is perhaps TRBD2 (7 bases). V was pared by 7 bases and J by 5 bases, with 17 bases between. This CDR3 has 14 residues. Germline lookup yields CDR1 SNHLY and CDR2 FYNNEI. CDR3 DNA: TGTGCCAGCAAGGTCCGGGGGGCCGGGGAGACCCAGTACTTC. Amino acids: CASKVRGAGETQYF.

The chain joins TRBV9 to TRBJ2-1; 9 nucleotides agree with TRBD1. Germline V gene lookup returns CDR1 SGDLS and CDR2 YYNGEE. J gave up 12 bases and V 4 bases, and 8 bases lay outside the gene matches. This CDR3 region has 13 residues. The CDR3 sequence: CASSNRPGQGQFF. Written as DNA, the CDR3 is TGTGCCAGCAGCAATAGACCGGGACAGGGGCAGTTCTTC.

The gene calls are TRBV30 and TRBJ1-3; D uncertain. Trimming stripped 4 bases from V and 0 bases from J, with 13 bases between. The CDR3 has 15 residues. The germline gives CDR1 GTSNPN, CDR2 SVGIG (reference sequence). The CDR3 DNA reads TGTGCCTGGACTCGGGGTACGACCTCTGGAAACACCATATATTTT. Its translation is CAWTRGTTSGNTIYF.

The genes are TRBV11-2 and TRBJ2-1, with a possible D match to TRBD2 (6 bases). V was pared by 5 bases and J by 4 bases, with 18 bases between. The CDR3 contains 16 residues. The germline V gene has CDR1 SGHAT and CDR2 FQNNGV. The CDR3 nucleotides are TGTGCCAGCAGCCTCCGGGCGGGGTGGGATTACAATGAGCAGTTCTTC. The encoded protein is CASSLRAGWDYNEQFF.

The CDR3 DNA is TGTGCCAGCAGTTTGGTTGGGGCAGGGGGCTACGGAGGTAGCAATCAGCCCCAGCATTTT. Its translation is CASSLVGAGGYGGSNQPQHF. The genes are TRBV28 and TRBJ1-5; 8 nucleotides agree with TRBD1. The CDR3 totals 20 residues. J was trimmed by 0 bases and V by 3 bases; bases with no gene match: 16. CDR1 and CDR2 (germline): MDHEN, SYDVKM.